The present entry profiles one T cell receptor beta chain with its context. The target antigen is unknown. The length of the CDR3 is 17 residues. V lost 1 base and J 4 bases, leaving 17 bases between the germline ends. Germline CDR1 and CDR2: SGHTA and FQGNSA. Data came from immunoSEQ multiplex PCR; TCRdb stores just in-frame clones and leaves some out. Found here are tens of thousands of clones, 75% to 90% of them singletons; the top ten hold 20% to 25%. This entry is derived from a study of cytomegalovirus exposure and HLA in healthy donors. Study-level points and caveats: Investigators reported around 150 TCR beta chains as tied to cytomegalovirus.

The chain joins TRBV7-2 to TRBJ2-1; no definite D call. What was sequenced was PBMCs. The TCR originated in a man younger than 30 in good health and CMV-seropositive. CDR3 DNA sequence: TGTGCCAGCAGCTTAGTCATCGGTCCTTTCCATTACAATGAGCAGTTCTTC. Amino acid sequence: CASSLVIGPFHYNEQFF.